These 10 T cell receptor beta chains share one sample of origin, sequenced in a study of blood T cell repertoires in COVID-19. Using immunoSEQ multiplex PCR, the repertoire was profiled, and TCRdb retains in-frame clones only, with some absent. The table lists 180,000 or so clones, approximately 80% of them singletons. What was sequenced was PBMCs or T cells enriched from blood (not recorded which). The source of these receptors is a man aged 55 to 70 who had been exposed to COVID-19.

CDR3 nucleotide sequence: TGTGCCAGCTTAGCTCCTAACACCGGGGAGCTGTTTTTT. Protein product: CASLAPNTGELFF. The chain has TRBV7-2 and TRBJ2-2, with D uncertain. The length of the CDR3 is 13 residues. Per the germline V gene, CDR1 is SGHTA and CDR2 is FQGNSA. The V and J ends lost 8 bases and 2 bases respectively, with 9 bases between them. Filled out from reference TRBV7-2 and TRBJ2-2, the complete variable domain reads GAGVSQSPSNKVTEKGKDVELRCDPISGHTALYWYRQSLGQGLEFLIYFQGNSAPDKSGLPSDRFSAERTGGSVSTLTIQRTQQEDSAVYLCASLAPNTGELFFGEGSRLTVL.

This clone was counted only a few times. The chain uses TRBV6-5 and TRBJ2-1, with 8 nucleotides matching TRBD1. V shed 4 bases and J 10 bases; nucleotides not matched to a gene: 6. CDR3 size: 13 residues. Per germline, CDR1 MNHEY and CDR2 SVGAGI. The CDR3 DNA sequence: TGTGCCAGCAGTTCCCCAGGGGGCGGCGAGCAGTTCTTC. This sequence encodes CASSSPGGGEQFF.

Only a few counts were recorded for this clone. The rearrangement joins TRBV5-4 to TRBJ1-5, with a possible D match to TRBD1 (6 bases). The CDR3 spans 14 residues. Trimming left V 0 bases short and J 7 bases short, with 11 bases between. Germline V gene data show CDR1 as SGHNT and CDR2 as YYREEE (reference sequence). The CDR3 reads CASSLAGVPQPQHF. As DNA, the CDR3 is TGTGCCAGCAGCTTGGCAGGGGTTCCACAGCCCCAGCATTTT. The full variable domain, completed using reference TRBV5-4 and TRBJ1-5, is ETGVTQSPTHLIKTRGQQVTLRCSSQSGHNTVSWYQQALGQGPQFIFQYYREEENGRGNFPPRFSGLQFPNYSSELNVNALELDDSALYLCASSLAGVPQPQHFGDGTRLSIL.

J is TRBJ1-2 and V is TRBV19; 7 bases line up with TRBD1. The CDR3 length is 14 residues. The V gene end was trimmed by 5 bases and the J gene end by 7 bases; junction bases not matched to a gene: 10. CDR1 and CDR2 from the germline V gene are LNHDA and SQIVND (reference sequence). The CDR3: CASSPSGGAFGYTF. The CDR3 DNA follows: TGTGCCAGTAGTCCCTCAGGGGGAGCTTTTGGCTACACCTTC.

This clone was found once. The CDR3 sequence: CAWSPGLAGGLSYNEQFF. The CDR3 nucleotides read TGTGCCTGGAGTCCGGGACTAGCGGGAGGCCTCTCCTACAATGAGCAGTTCTTC. The V gene is TRBV30, the J gene TRBJ2-1, with TRBD2 identical over 15 bases. V shed 2 bases and J 0 bases; nucleotides not matched to a gene: 5. The CDR3 has 18 amino acids. The germline V gene encodes CDR1 GTSNPN and CDR2 SVGIG (reference sequence).

V is TRBV6-1 and J is TRBJ1-5; maybe TRBD1 (6 bases). Germline CDR1 is MNHNS and CDR2 is SASEGT. V lost 4 bases, J lost 6 bases, and 19 bases lay in between. This CDR3 region has 16 residues. CDR3 in amino acids: CASSVGGGFESQPQHF. In DNA, the CDR3 is TGTGCCAGCAGTGTCGGGGGGGGCTTCGAGAGTCAGCCCCAGCATTTT.

V and J are TRBV5-1 and TRBJ2-2, with D hard to call. The germline V gene encodes CDR1 SGHRS and CDR2 YFSETQ. Between the trimmed V and J ends, which lost 0 bases and 7 bases, there was a span of 4 bases. CDR3 length: 12 amino acids. CDR3 DNA: TGCGCCAGCAGCTTGGCGTTCGGGGAGCTGTTTTTT. Protein: CASSLAFGELFF.

The chain combines TRBV19 with TRBJ2-7, with a weak D call TRBD1 (5 bases). The CDR3 spans 14 residues. Germline lookup yields CDR1 LNHDA and CDR2 SQIVND (reference sequence). Deletions cut 3 bases from V and 4 bases from J, with 13 bases between. The CDR3: CASSIRQGGYEQYF. The CDR3, as DNA: TGTGCCAGTAGTATCCGGCAGGGTGGGTACGAGCAGTACTTC.

The DNA of the CDR3 is TGTGCCAGCAGCCAGGAGATGACTAGCGTGGCCGGGGAGCTGTTTTTT. Its protein product is CASSQEMTSVAGELFF. The chain employs TRBV4-2 and TRBJ2-2; 8 bases are shared with TRBD2. Trimming cost V 3 bases and J 6 bases; bases outside gene matches: 9. The CDR3 has 16 residues. Germline V gene lookup returns CDR1 LGHNA and CDR2 YNFKEQ.

This clone was observed a handful of times. The genes are TRBV27 and TRBJ1-1, with TRBD1 matching over 9 bases. Unmatched junction bases numbered 7, after V lost 5 bases and J lost 3 bases. This CDR3 contains 15 residues. Germline CDR1 MNHEY, CDR2 SMNVEV (reference sequence). This CDR3 reads CASSTLGTGHTEAFF. The CDR3 nucleotides read TGTGCCAGCAGTACCCTAGGGACAGGGCACACTGAAGCTTTCTTT.